This T cell receptor (beta chain) was recovered during a study of CD8+ T cells in alopecia areata. The wider study: The study gave treated patients oral tofacitinib at 5 to 10 mg twice daily.

Following RNA extraction, reverse transcription yielded cDNA that acted as the sequencing template. Generated by immunoSEQ multiplex PCR, the TCRdb table keeps only in-frame clones and is missing some. The table includes about 180,000 clones, 50% to 70% detected once. The CDR3 runs to 14 residues. V was cut by 9 bases and J by 5 bases, with 17 bases left in between. Regarding this clone: Its antigen is currently unknown.

Study observations and caveats: For lesional scalp, especially alopecia totalis/universalis, clonality was higher than in normal scalp. Tissue-resident alphabeta T cells belonging to normal skin likewise get sequenced within scalp specimens.

Peripheral blood and lesional scalp punch biopsies came from alopecia areata patients. The TCR comes from a human donor with alopecia areata. Sequencing used CD4+ T cells sorted from blood, obtained at week 0. This rearrangement joins TRBV23-1 to TRBJ2-1; possibly TRBD2 for D (5 bases). TRBV23-1 is marked as an open reading frame, function uncertain. CDR3 region: CASLGGTTDNEQFF. CDR3 bases: TGCGCCAGTCTCGGAGGTACGACCGACAATGAGCAGTTCTTC.